The clone carrying this T cell receptor (beta chain) has only one observation. The sample is drawn from a study of blood T cell repertoires in COVID-19. Germline CDR1 and CDR2: LGHDT and YNNKEL (reference sequence). V dropped 4 bases and J dropped 4; count of bases not matched to a gene: 3. The CDR3 runs 13 residues. Measured with immunoSEQ multiplex PCR; TCRdb has only the in-frame clones, and not every one. The sample has 220,000 or so clones, 92% seen once. The TCR originated in a man aged 60 to 75 with COVID-19, enrolled during active disease. Material for sequencing was peripheral blood. The genes are TRBV3-1 (or the pseudogene TRBV3-2) and TRBJ1-1, with TRBD1 identical over 7 bases. The CDR3 loop reads CASSLTGVTEAFF. CDR3 bases: TGTGCCAGCAGCCTCACAGGGGTCACTGAAGCTTTCTTT.